Reported below is one T cell receptor (beta chain). This sample stems from a study of T cell changes during pregnancy in multiple sclerosis. Assay used: immunoSEQ multiplex PCR; TCRdb lists only in-frame clones, some missing. Of tens of thousands of clones in the sample, approximately 91% are singletons; the top ten hold 1% to 1.5%. V gave up 2 bases and J gave up 0 bases, with 7 bases separating them. The CDR3 covers 14 residues. Germline V lookup: CDR1 MNHEY, CDR2 SMNVEV (reference sequence). Specimen: peripheral blood, collected in the second trimester of pregnancy. The chain links TRBV27 to TRBJ1-1; D gene ambiguous. This receptor was identified in a female donor with multiple sclerosis, enrolled in a pregnancy study. Here the CDR3 DNA reads TGTGCCAGCAGTTTAAACAGTCTGAACACTGAAGCTTTCTTT. This sequence encodes CASSLNSLNTEAFF.